This TCR beta chain was found in a study of T cells in tumors after PD-1 blockade. Study information: Mean per tumor sample: 25,000 or so templates (roughly 554-100,000), 6,041 unique clonotypes.

CDR1 MNHEY and CDR2 SVGAGI come from the germline V gene. This CDR3 has 14 amino acids. Trimming at V came to 5 bases and at J to 4 bases, leaving 6 bases not matched to a gene. Profiling relied on immunoSEQ multiplex PCR, and the TCRdb table lists in-frame clones only, not all of them. The sample consists of approximately 11,000 clones, around 63% of them appearing once. Comment on this clone: Its antigen is unknown.

The study's findings and limits: Clonal replacement appeared only between pre- and post-treatment samples.

Material: tumor tissue, obtained after anti-PD-1 treatment. The chain recombines TRBV6-5 with TRBJ1-2; 8 positions agree with TRBD1. The sequence derives from a human donor with basal cell carcinoma. The CDR3 DNA reads as TGTGCCAGCAGTCCGGGACAGGCCTTCTATGGCTACACCTTC. This sequence encodes CASSPGQAFYGYTF.